The TCR beta chain described here comes from a study of blood T cells in healthy people across ages. V trimming: 5 bases; J trimming: 5 bases; junction bases outside the gene matches: 6. There are 16 residues in the CDR3. The germline V gene has CDR1 SGHTA and CDR2 FQGNSA. This clonotype was counted a few times. Primers used in a second PCR of roughly 6 to 12 cycles were a sample-barcoded 5' primer and a J-beta primer mix. A template-switch adaptor with 12 random nucleotides tagged each cDNA molecule. MiXCR, applied by TCRdb to the 5' RACE reads, yields one record per CDR3 protein. The sample holds fewer than 2 million distinct CDR3 sequences; approximately 40% are singletons and the top ten take roughly 24%.

The specimen was blood. This TCR derives from a human donor in good health. V is TRBV7-2 and J is TRBJ2-1, with 13 bases lining up with TRBD2. Here the CDR3 reads CASSPTSGGSNNEQFF. CDR3 coding DNA: TGTGCCAGCAGCCCGACTAGCGGGGGGAGTAACAATGAGCAGTTCTTC. The full variable domain, completed using reference TRBV7-2 and TRBJ2-1, is GAGVSQSPSNKVTEKGKDVELRCDPISGHTALYWYRQSLGQGLEFLIYFQGNSAPDKSGLPSDRFSAERTGGSVSTLTIQRTQQEDSAVYLCASSPTSGGSNNEQFFGPGTRLTVL.